This T cell receptor beta chain was sequenced during a study of CD8 T cells in ankylosing spondylitis. 5'-RACE, quantitative and with molecular barcodes, yielded the TCR beta libraries. TCRdb ran MiXCR on the 5' RACE reads and lists one entry per CDR3 protein. The table has about 540,000 distinct CDR3 sequences, approximately 11% seen once. Study-wide points: Disease-associated clones were reportedly significantly overrepresented in matched ankylosing spondylitis synovial fluid. Previous work reported some of these motif variants in the synovial fluid and blood of reactive arthritis. Characteristic of ankylosing spondylitis blood, it appeared, was a TCR beta motif comprising roughly 8 highly homologous variants.

About this clonotype itself: No antigen is known for it.

Germline V CDR1 and CDR2: MGHRA, YSYEKL. The CDR3 extends over 16 amino acids. The V segment lost 0 bases and the J segment 4 bases; nucleotides outside the gene matches: 4. This TCR was sampled from a male donor with ankylosing spondylitis. Input material: blood, either unsorted or a sorted T cell fraction (not recorded which). This chain links TRBV4-1 with TRBJ2-3; 10 nucleotides match TRBD2. This CDR3 reads CASSQEWLAGADTQYF. The CDR3 nucleotides are TGCGCCAGCAGCCAAGAGTGGCTAGCGGGAGCAGATACGCAGTATTTT.